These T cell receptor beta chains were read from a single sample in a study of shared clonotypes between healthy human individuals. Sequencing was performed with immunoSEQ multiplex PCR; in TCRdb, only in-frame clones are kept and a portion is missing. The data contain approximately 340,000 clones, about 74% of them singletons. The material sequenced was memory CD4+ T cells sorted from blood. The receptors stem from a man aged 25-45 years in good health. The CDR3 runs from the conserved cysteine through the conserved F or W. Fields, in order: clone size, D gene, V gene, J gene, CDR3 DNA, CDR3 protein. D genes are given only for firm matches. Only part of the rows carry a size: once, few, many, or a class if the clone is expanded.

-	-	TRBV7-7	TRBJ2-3	TGTGCCAGCAGCTTAGCGGAGGTAGATACGCAGTATTTT	CASSLAEVDTQYF
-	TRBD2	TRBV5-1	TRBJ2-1	TGCGCCAGCAGCTTGGAGTTGAGCGGGAGGGCCGCCTTGAGCTCCTACAATGAGCAGTTCTTC	CASSLELSGRAALSSYNEQFF
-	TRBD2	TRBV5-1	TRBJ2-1	TGCGCCAGCAGCTTGCCACGGGAGGGCCATTTAAGCTCCTACAATGAGCAGTTCTTC	CASSLPREGHLSSYNEQFF
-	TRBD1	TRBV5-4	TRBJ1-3	TGTGCCAGCAGCCTGACAGGGACTGGAAACACCATATATTTT	CASSLTGTGNTIYF
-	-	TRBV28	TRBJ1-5	TGTGCCAGCAGTTTGATGGGGGACAGCAATCAGCCCCAGCATTTT	CASSLMGDSNQPQHF
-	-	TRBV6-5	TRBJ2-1	TGTGCCAGCAGTCGCCATGGACAGAACAATGAGCAGTTCTTC	CASSRHGQNNEQFF
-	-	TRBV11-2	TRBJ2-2	TGTGCCAGCAGCTCTGGTGGATTGTCGCAGGGAGTGGCCGGGGAGCTGTTTTTT	CASSSGGLSQGVAGELFF
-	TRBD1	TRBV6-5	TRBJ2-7	TGTGCCAGCAGAGAAGGACAGGGGGCCTACGAGCAGTACTTC	CASREGQGAYEQYF
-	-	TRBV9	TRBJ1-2	TGTGCCAGCAGCGTAGCGGGACGGTCGACTACTAACTATGGCTACACCTTC	CASSVAGRSTTNYGYTF
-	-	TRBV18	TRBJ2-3	TGTGCCAGCTCAGGACGGGAACAGAGCACAGATACGCAGTATTTT	CASSGREQSTDTQYF
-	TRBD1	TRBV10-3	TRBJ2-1	TGTGCCACAAACGGACAGGGGATGATAGCGGGCGGCAATGAGCAGTTCTTC	CATNGQGMIAGGNEQFF
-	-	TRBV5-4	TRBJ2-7	TGTGCCAGCAGCTCACCGGGATTAGCGATTTACGAGCAGTACTTC	CASSSPGLAIYEQYF
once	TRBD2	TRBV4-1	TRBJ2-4	TGCGCCAGCAGCCAAGAGGCGGGTCTGCGGGAGGACTTAGCCAAAAACATTCAGTACTTC	CASSQEAGLREDLAKNIQYF
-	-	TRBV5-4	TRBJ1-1	TGTGCCAGCAGCCCGGAAGTCGGAAGCCGGATAAACACTGAAGCTTTCTTT	CASSPEVGSRINTEAFF
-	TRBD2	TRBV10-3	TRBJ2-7	TGTGCCATCAGTGTCTGGCGGGAGGGCGGGGAGCAGTACTTC	CAISVWREGGEQYF
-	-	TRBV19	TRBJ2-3	TGTGCCAGTAGTTTTCTACCTGGGGGCGGGGATACGCAGTATTTT	CASSFLPGGGDTQYF
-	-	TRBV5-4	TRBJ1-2	TGTGCCAGCAGCTTGCGGGCTAACTATGGCTACACCTTC	CASSLRANYGYTF
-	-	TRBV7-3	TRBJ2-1	TGTGCCAGCGGAAGGGCCGGAGCTTACAATGAGCAGTTCTTC	CASGRAGAYNEQFF
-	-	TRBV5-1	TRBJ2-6	TGCGCCAGCAGCTCTCCGGACAGCTCTGGGGCCAACGTCCTGACTTTC	CASSSPDSSGANVLTF
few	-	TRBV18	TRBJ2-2	TGTGCCAGCTCACCACCTCAGGGGGGCACCGGGGAGCTGTTTTTT	CASSPPQGGTGELFF
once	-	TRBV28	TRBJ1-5	TGTGCCAGCAGTTTTAGCAATCAGCCCCAGCATTTT	CASSFSNQPQHF
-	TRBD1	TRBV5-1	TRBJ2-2	TGCGCCAGCACCGGGACAGGGGGCTACACCGGGGAGCTGTTTTTT	CASTGTGGYTGELFF
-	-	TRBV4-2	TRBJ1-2	TGTGCCAGCAGCCAAGATCGGGACGGCGGCTATGGCTACACCTTC	CASSQDRDGGYGYTF
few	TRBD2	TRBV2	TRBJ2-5	TGTGCCAGCAGTGACGGGGCTAGCGGTCGTACAGAGACCCAGTACTTC	CASSDGASGRTETQYF
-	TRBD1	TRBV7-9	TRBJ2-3	TGTGCCAGCAGTGATCAGGGGGTAGATACGCAGTATTTT	CASSDQGVDTQYF
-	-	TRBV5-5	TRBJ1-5	TGTGCCAGCAGCCCCATAGGGGCGGGTGTGCAGCCCCAGCATTTT	CASSPIGAGVQPQHF
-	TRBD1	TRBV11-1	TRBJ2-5	TGTGCCAGCAGCGTCCGGGACAGGGGGCCAGAGACCCAGTACTTC	CASSVRDRGPETQYF